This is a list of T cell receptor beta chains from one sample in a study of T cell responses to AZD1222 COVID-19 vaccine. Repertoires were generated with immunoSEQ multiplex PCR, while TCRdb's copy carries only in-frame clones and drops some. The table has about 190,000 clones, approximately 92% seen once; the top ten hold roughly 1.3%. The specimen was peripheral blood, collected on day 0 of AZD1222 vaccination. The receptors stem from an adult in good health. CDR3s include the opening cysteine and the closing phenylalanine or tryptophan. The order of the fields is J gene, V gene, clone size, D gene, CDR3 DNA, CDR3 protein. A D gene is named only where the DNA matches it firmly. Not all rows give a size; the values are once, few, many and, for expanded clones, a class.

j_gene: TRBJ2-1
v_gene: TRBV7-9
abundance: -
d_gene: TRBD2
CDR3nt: TGTGCCAGCAGCCCAAGCGGGGGCACCGATGAGCAGTTCTTC
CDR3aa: CASSPSGGTDEQFF

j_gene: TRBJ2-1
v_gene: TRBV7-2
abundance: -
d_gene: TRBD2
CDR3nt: TGTGCCAGCAGCTCCCGGACTAGTTTCGCTGAGCAGTTCTTC
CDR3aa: CASSSRTSFAEQFF

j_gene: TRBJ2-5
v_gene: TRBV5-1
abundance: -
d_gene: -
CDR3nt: TGCGCCAGCAGCGCGACAGAGACCCAGTACTTC
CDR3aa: CASSATETQYF

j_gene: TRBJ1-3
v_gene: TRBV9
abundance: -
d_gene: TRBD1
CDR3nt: TGTGCCAGCAGCGCAGGGGACAGCACCATATATTTT
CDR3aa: CASSAGDSTIYF

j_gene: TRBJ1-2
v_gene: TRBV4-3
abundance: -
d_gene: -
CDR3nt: TGCGCCAGCAGCCAAGGGATACGAGGGAACTATGGCTACACCTTC
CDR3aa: CASSQGIRGNYGYTF

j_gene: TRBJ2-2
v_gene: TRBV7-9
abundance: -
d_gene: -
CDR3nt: TGTGCCAGCAGCTGGCTCTCTAGCCCGAACACCGGGGAGCTGTTTTTT
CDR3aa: CASSWLSSPNTGELFF

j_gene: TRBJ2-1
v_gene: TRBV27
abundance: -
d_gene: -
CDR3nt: TGTGCCAGCAGTTTCGACAGGACCCACCCCAATGAGCAGTTCTTC
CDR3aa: CASSFDRTHPNEQFF

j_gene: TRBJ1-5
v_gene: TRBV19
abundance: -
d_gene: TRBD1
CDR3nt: TGTGCCAGTAGTAATTACTCACAGGGGGGTATCGGGCAGCCCCAGCATTTT
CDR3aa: CASSNYSQGGIGQPQHF

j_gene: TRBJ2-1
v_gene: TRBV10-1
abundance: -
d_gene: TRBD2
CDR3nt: TGCGCCAGCAGTGACGCCAGCGGGGGTCACAATGAGCAGTTCTTC
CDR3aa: CASSDASGGHNEQFF

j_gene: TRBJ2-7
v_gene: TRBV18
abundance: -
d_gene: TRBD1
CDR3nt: TGTGCCAGCTCACCCCGGACAGGGGCCTCCTACGAGCAGTACTTC
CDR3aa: CASSPRTGASYEQYF

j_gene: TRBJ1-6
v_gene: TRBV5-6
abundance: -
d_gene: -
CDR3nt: TGTGCCAGCTCAACTCTCACGGCAGGGGTTACTTCACCCCTCCACTTT
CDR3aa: CASSTLTAGVTSPLHF

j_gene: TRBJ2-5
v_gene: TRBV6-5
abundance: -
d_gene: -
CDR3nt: TGTGCCAGCAGTTACTCGAGGGGGGGGATGCCCAGGACCCAGTACTTC
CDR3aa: CASSYSRGGMPRTQYF

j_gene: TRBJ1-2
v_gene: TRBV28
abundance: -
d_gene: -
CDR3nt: TGTGCCAGCAGTTTCGCGGTGGGCTACACCTTC
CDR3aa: CASSFAVGYTF

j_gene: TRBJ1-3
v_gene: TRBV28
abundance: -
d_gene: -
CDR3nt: TGTGCCAGCAGTGCCAGCAACTCTGGAAACACCATATATTTT
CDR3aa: CASSASNSGNTIYF

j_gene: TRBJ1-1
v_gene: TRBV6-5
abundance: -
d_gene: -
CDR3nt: TGTGCCAGCAGCGCGACGGTGAGCACTGAAGCTTTCTTT
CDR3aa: CASSATVSTEAFF

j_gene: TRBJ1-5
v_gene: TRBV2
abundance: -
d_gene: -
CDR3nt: TGTGCCAGCAGTCCCACAGGTGCCCTTGGGGGACAGCCCCAGCATTTT
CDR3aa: CASSPTGALGGQPQHF

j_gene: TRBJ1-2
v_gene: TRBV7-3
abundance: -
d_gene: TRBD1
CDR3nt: TGTGCCAGCAGCTCGGGGACAGGGAGCGGCTACACCTTC
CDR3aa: CASSSGTGSGYTF

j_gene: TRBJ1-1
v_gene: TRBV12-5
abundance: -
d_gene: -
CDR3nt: TGTGCTAGTGCACGGGGCGTCACTGAAGCTTTCTTT
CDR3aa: CASARGVTEAFF

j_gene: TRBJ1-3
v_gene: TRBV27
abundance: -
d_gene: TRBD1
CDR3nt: TGTGCCAGCAGTTTAGGACAGGAGAGCTCTGGAAACACCATATATTTT
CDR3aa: CASSLGQESSGNTIYF

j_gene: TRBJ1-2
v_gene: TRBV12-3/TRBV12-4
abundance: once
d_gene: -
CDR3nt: TGTGCCAGCAGTTTAATGACAGGCTATGGCTACACCTTC
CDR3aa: CASSLMTGYGYTF

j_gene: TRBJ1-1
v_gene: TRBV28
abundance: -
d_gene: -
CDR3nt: TGTGCCAGCAGTCCCCAGGGACCGAACACTGAAGCTTTCTTT
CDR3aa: CASSPQGPNTEAFF

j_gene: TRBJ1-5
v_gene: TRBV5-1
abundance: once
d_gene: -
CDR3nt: TGCGCCAGCAGCTTGAGTAGCAATCAGCCCCAGCATTTT
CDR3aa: CASSLSSNQPQHF

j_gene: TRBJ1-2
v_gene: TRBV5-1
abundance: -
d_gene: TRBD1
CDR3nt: TGCGCCAGCAGCTTGTCGGGACAGGGGGACTATGGCTACACCTTC
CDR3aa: CASSLSGQGDYGYTF

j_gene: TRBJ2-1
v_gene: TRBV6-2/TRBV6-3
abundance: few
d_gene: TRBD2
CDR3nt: TGTGCCAGCAGTAGCGGGGGGCAGCGTGAGCAGTTCTTC
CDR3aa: CASSSGGQREQFF

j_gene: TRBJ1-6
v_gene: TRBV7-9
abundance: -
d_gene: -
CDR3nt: TGTGCCAGCAGCTTGGACCCCTATAATTCACCCCTCCACTTT
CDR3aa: CASSLDPYNSPLHF

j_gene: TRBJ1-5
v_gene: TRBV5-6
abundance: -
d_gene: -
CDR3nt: TGTGCCAGCAGCTTGGGAGGGACATCCATTGGCAATCAGCCCCAGCATTTT
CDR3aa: CASSLGGTSIGNQPQHF

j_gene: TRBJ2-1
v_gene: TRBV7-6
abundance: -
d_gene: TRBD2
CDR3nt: TGTGCCAGCAGCTGGGGGGGCTACAATGAGCAGTTCTTC
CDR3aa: CASSWGGYNEQFF

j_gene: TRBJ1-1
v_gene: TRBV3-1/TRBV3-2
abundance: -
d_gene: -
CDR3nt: TGTGCCAGCAGCCGGCCCTTCTCGAACACTGAAGCTTTCTTT
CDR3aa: CASSRPFSNTEAFF

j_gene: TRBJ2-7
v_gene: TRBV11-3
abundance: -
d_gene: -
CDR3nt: TGTGCCAGCAGCTTGGCGAGTAGTTACGAGCAGTACTTC
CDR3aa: CASSLASSYEQYF

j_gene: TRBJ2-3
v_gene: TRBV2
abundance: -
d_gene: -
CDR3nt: TGTGCCAGCAGGATGAAGGCAGATACGCAGTATTTT
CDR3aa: CASRMKADTQYF

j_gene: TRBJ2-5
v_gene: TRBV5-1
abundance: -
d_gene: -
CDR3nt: TGCGCCAGCAGACTGAGTAGCGGTTCGGAGACCCAGTACTTC
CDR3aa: CASRLSSGSETQYF

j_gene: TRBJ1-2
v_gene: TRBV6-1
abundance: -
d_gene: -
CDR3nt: TGTGCCAGCAGTGAAGAGGGCCCATATGGCTACACCTTC
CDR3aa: CASSEEGPYGYTF